This TCR beta chain appears in the sequencing data of a study of blood T cells in healthy people across ages. Study summary: Template switching retrieved approximately one barcoded beta molecule for each two T cells. Study-wide results and caveats: Per million T cells, the diversity of TCR beta decreased roughly linearly as age advanced.

This CDR3 has 15 amino acids. V dropped 7 bases and J dropped 1; count of bases not matched to a gene: 7. Per germline, CDR1 MNHEY and CDR2 SVGEGT. Total RNA, at least 5 micrograms per sample, came from PBMCs. This clonotype came up a few times. Its antigen is unidentified. Primers used in a second PCR of about 6 to 11 cycles were a sample-barcoded 5' primer and a J-beta primer mix. A minimum of 2.5 million CDR3-containing paired-end reads was obtained for each sample. TCRdb analysed the 5' RACE reads with MiXCR anew, one entry per CDR3 protein. Counted here are hundreds of thousands of distinct CDR3 sequences, roughly 20% occurring once; the ten biggest clones make up 20% to 25%.

Specimen: blood. The chain is built from TRBV6-2 or TRBV6-3 and TRBJ1-5; TRBD1 agrees at 7 bases. The receptor was derived from a man between 65 and 85 years old in good health. CDR3 bases: TGTGCCAGCACCCCCTGGACAGGAAGCAATCAGCCCCAGCATTTT. The encoded protein is CASTPWTGSNQPQHF.